This TCR beta chain is from a study of beta chain features in type 1 diabetes. Findings and limits, study-wide: Shorter TCRB CDR3s, moderately but significantly so, marked every one of the four CD4+ subsets in Type 1 diabetes patients.

The isolated RNA, all of it, was reverse transcribed, so expressed TCRB transcripts were what got sequenced. Produced via immunoSEQ multiplex PCR; TCRdb's table is partial and in-frame only. The sample has roughly 26,000 clones, almost 50% seen once. The sample holds a few counts of this clone. Its antigen is still unknown. What was sequenced was stem cell memory CD4+ T cells from blood. The TCR comes from a man in his thirties or forties with type 1 diabetes.

CDR3 sequence reads: CSVTGTSYNEQFF. CDR3 DNA sequence: TGCAGCGTTACAGGGACCTCCTACAATGAGCAGTTCTTC. V is TRBV29-1 and J is TRBJ2-1; D is perhaps TRBD1 (6 bases). The V end lost 5 bases, the J end lost 0 bases, and 8 bases lay between the germline ends. The CDR3 contains 13 residues. The germline V gene encodes CDR1 SQVTM and CDR2 ANQGSEA.